The T cell receptor beta chain under discussion was sequenced for a study of shared clonotypes between healthy human individuals. Study-wide context: A donor's plate count was three for CD4 naive and three for CD4 memory; CD8 naive had two and CD8 memory one.

The CDR3 is 12 residues long, counting both termini. The germline V gene encodes CDR1 SQVTM and CDR2 ANQGSEA. Measured with immunoSEQ multiplex PCR; TCRdb has only the in-frame clones, and not every one. The table records roughly 2.1 million clones, around 93% of them present only once. With regard to this clone: The CDR3 does not close with the conserved phenylalanine or tryptophan, likely indicating a read error. Because the CDR3's place on the DNA is in doubt, the DNA is left out and the CDR3 is given as listed by TCRdb.

Naive CD8 cells lacked CD45RO, underwent positive selection for CCR7 and left out terminally differentiated effector memory CD45RA+ cells. The J gene is TRBJ2-7, the V gene TRBV29-1; TRBD2 reflects the table's D call only, with no check against the DNA. The origin of this receptor is a man aged 18-30 years in good health. Some clones in this sample may be carry-over from other donors' samples. The source material was naive CD8+ T cells from PBMCs. The CDR3 protein is CSVEDYQGGLAI.